The 4 T cell receptor beta chains reported below all come from one sample, sequenced in a study of blood T cell repertoires in COVID-19. Profiled with immunoSEQ multiplex PCR; TCRdb holds only in-frame clones, not every one. This table holds fewer than 110,000 clones, about 85% found once. Sequencing was carried out using peripheral blood. These receptors came from a man aged 45 to 65 in a cohort sampled during active COVID-19.

Worth noting for this clone: Other nucleotide sequences in the sample specify the same CDR3. The CDR3 sequence: CASSYSRTGGETQYF. The CDR3 DNA reads as TGTGCCAGCAGTTACTCCCGGACAGGGGGAGAGACCCAGTACTTC. The chain has TRBV6-5 and TRBJ2-5; the match to TRBD1 covers 10 bases. The junction had 2 bases not matched to a gene; V was cut back by 0 bases and J by 4 bases. The CDR3 has 15 amino acids. The germline V gene has CDR1 MNHEY and CDR2 SVGAGI.

The DNA of the CDR3 is TGCGCCAGCAGCTTGGCGACAGGGTATAACTATGGCTACACCTTC. Its translation is CASSLATGYNYGYTF. V is TRBV5-1 and J is TRBJ1-2, with TRBD1 matching 7 bases. J was trimmed by 1 base and V by 0 bases; bases with no gene match: 3. Germline V gene data show CDR1 as SGHRS and CDR2 as YFSETQ. The CDR3 has 15 residues.

This clone has just a few counts. DNA of the CDR3: TGTGCCAGCAGCCCCGGGGCAGGGGGCAATGAGCAGTTCTTC. It translates to CASSPGAGGNEQFF. The chain uses TRBV11-2 and TRBJ2-1; TRBD1 matches 7 bases. Losses at the gene ends were 5 bases for V and 6 bases for J; bases not matched to a gene: 7. The length of the CDR3 is 14 residues. Germline values: CDR1 SGHAT, CDR2 FQNNGV.

This chain connects TRBV25-1 to TRBJ1-1; 10 positions match TRBD1. CDR1 MGHDK and CDR2 SYGVNS come from the germline V gene. Trimming cost V 4 bases and J 5 bases; bases outside gene matches: 4. This CDR3 region has 14 residues. The CDR3 sequence: CASSAWGQGTEAFF. CDR3 nucleotide sequence: TGTGCCAGCAGTGCATGGGGACAGGGGACTGAAGCTTTCTTT.